This is a list of T cell receptor beta chains from one sample in a study of T cell responses to AZD1222 COVID-19 vaccine. The assay was immunoSEQ multiplex PCR, and TCRdb's table has in-frame clones only and misses some. The sample has some 99,000 clones; about 89% are singletons. The sample here was peripheral blood, taken on day 0 of AZD1222 vaccination. These receptors all come from an adult in good health. The CDR3 runs from the conserved cysteine through the conserved F or W. Fields, in order: CDR3 DNA, CDR3 protein, V gene, J gene, clone size, D gene. D genes are given only for firm matches. Rows give clone size only sometimes, using once, few, many, or a class for an expanded clone.

cdr3_nt: TGCGCCAGCAGCTTGGGAAGGCCGGGTAATGAAAAACTGTTTTTT
cdr3_aa: CASSLGRPGNEKLFF
v_call: TRBV5-1
j_call: TRBJ1-4
clone_size: .
d_call: .

cdr3_nt: TGCGCCAGCAGCCAAGGACAGATGAACACTGAAGCTTTCTTT
cdr3_aa: CASSQGQMNTEAFF
v_call: TRBV4-3
j_call: TRBJ1-1
clone_size: .
d_call: .

cdr3_nt: TGTGCCAGCAGTCCCGGACAGGGGGGTTACAATGAGCAGTTCTTC
cdr3_aa: CASSPGQGGYNEQFF
v_call: TRBV11-2
j_call: TRBJ2-1
clone_size: .
d_call: TRBD1

cdr3_nt: TGTGCCAGCAGCTTAGGGACAGGGGTTCATCAGCCCCAGCATTTT
cdr3_aa: CASSLGTGVHQPQHF
v_call: TRBV7-9
j_call: TRBJ1-5
clone_size: .
d_call: TRBD1

cdr3_nt: TGTGCCAGCAGCTTGGTTGATCAGCCCCAGCATTTT
cdr3_aa: CASSLVDQPQHF
v_call: TRBV5-6
j_call: TRBJ1-5
clone_size: few
d_call: .

cdr3_nt: TGTGCCAGCAGCCCGACGCCGGGTAGCAATCAGCCCCAGCATTTT
cdr3_aa: CASSPTPGSNQPQHF
v_call: TRBV7-2
j_call: TRBJ1-5
clone_size: .
d_call: .

cdr3_nt: TGTGCCAGCAGTGTTTGGGGAAACACTGAAGCTTTCTTT
cdr3_aa: CASSVWGNTEAFF
v_call: TRBV2
j_call: TRBJ1-1
clone_size: few
d_call: .

cdr3_nt: TGTGCCACCAGTGGGGGTACAGGTAACAATGAGCAGTTCTTC
cdr3_aa: CATSGGTGNNEQFF
v_call: TRBV24-1
j_call: TRBJ2-1
clone_size: .
d_call: .

cdr3_nt: TGTGCCAGCAGCCTGAGCTCCTATAATTCACCCCTCCACTTT
cdr3_aa: CASSLSSYNSPLHF
v_call: TRBV27
j_call: TRBJ1-6
clone_size: .
d_call: .

cdr3_nt: TGCGCCAGCAGCCAAGATAGGGCGGCGGCAGTCTACAATGAGCAGTTCTTC
cdr3_aa: CASSQDRAAAVYNEQFF
v_call: TRBV4-1
j_call: TRBJ2-1
clone_size: once
d_call: .

cdr3_nt: TGTGCCAGCAGCTCTAGCGGGCGCTCCTACAATGAGCAGTTCTTC
cdr3_aa: CASSSSGRSYNEQFF
v_call: TRBV5-4
j_call: TRBJ2-1
clone_size: .
d_call: TRBD2

cdr3_nt: TGTGCCAGCAATAACCAGGGGGGGGATACGCAGTATTTT
cdr3_aa: CASNNQGGDTQYF
v_call: TRBV2
j_call: TRBJ2-3
clone_size: once
d_call: .

cdr3_nt: TGTGCCATCAGTGAGCCTACCCGGGTTAGGGAGCCCCAGCATTTT
cdr3_aa: CAISEPTRVREPQHF
v_call: TRBV10-3
j_call: TRBJ1-5
clone_size: .
d_call: .

cdr3_nt: TGCGCCAGCAGCCAAGTTAGGGGGGGTGCCGGGGAGCTGTTTTTT
cdr3_aa: CASSQVRGGAGELFF
v_call: TRBV4-1
j_call: TRBJ2-2
clone_size: .
d_call: .

cdr3_nt: TGTGCCACCAGCAGAGATCCCGACAGGGCGTATCTTGGCTACACCTTC
cdr3_aa: CATSRDPDRAYLGYTF
v_call: TRBV15
j_call: TRBJ1-2
clone_size: .
d_call: TRBD1

cdr3_nt: TGTGCCAGCAGTGACTTCGGGGATCCCTATGGCTACACCTTC
cdr3_aa: CASSDFGDPYGYTF
v_call: TRBV25-1
j_call: TRBJ1-2
clone_size: .
d_call: .

cdr3_nt: TGTGCCAGCATGAGGACAGGGCCGGGAAACACCATATATTTT
cdr3_aa: CASMRTGPGNTIYF
v_call: TRBV6-6
j_call: TRBJ1-3
clone_size: .
d_call: TRBD1

cdr3_nt: TGTGCCAGCAGCTTAGAGACAGGGACCTATAATTCACCCCTCCACTTT
cdr3_aa: CASSLETGTYNSPLHF
v_call: TRBV7-6
j_call: TRBJ1-6
clone_size: .
d_call: TRBD1

cdr3_nt: TGTGCCACCAGCAGAGAAAAAATGCGGTGGGGCGGCAATCAGCCCCAGCATTTT
cdr3_aa: CATSREKMRWGGNQPQHF
v_call: TRBV15
j_call: TRBJ1-5
clone_size: once
d_call: .

cdr3_nt: TGTGCCAGCAGCAAGGGACAGGGGGCAACCGGGGAGCTGTTTTTT
cdr3_aa: CASSKGQGATGELFF
v_call: TRBV7-2
j_call: TRBJ2-2
clone_size: .
d_call: TRBD1

cdr3_nt: TGCGCCAGCAGCTGGGGGGCGGGGAACACCGGGGAGCTGTTTTTT
cdr3_aa: CASSWGAGNTGELFF
v_call: TRBV5-1
j_call: TRBJ2-2
clone_size: .
d_call: .

cdr3_nt: TGTGCCAGCAGCTCGAACCACCCCGCGGGGACGACTCAAGAGACCCAGTACTTC
cdr3_aa: CASSSNHPAGTTQETQYF
v_call: TRBV7-6
j_call: TRBJ2-5
clone_size: .
d_call: .

cdr3_nt: TGTGCCAGCAGCCCTCCCGGACGGCTTCGCGGCACTGAAGCTTTCTTT
cdr3_aa: CASSPPGRLRGTEAFF
v_call: TRBV5-4
j_call: TRBJ1-1
clone_size: .
d_call: .

cdr3_nt: TGTGCCAGCAGTGTGCTAGAGACTAGCCCCTACAATGAGCAGTTCTTC
cdr3_aa: CASSVLETSPYNEQFF
v_call: TRBV6-1
j_call: TRBJ2-1
clone_size: once
d_call: TRBD2

cdr3_nt: TGTGCCAGCAGCTGGGTAACAGGGTTCACCGGGGAGCTGTTTTTT
cdr3_aa: CASSWVTGFTGELFF
v_call: TRBV5-8
j_call: TRBJ2-2
clone_size: .
d_call: .

cdr3_nt: TGCGCCAGCAGCGAGGGACAGAATGAAAAACTGTTTTTT
cdr3_aa: CASSEGQNEKLFF
v_call: TRBV5-1
j_call: TRBJ1-4
clone_size: many
d_call: TRBD1

cdr3_nt: TGTGCCTGGAGTGTTGGACAGGCAACTGAAGCTTTCTTT
cdr3_aa: CAWSVGQATEAFF
v_call: TRBV30
j_call: TRBJ1-1
clone_size: .
d_call: TRBD1

cdr3_nt: TGCGCCAGCAGCTGGGGGGCTAGCGGGAGTTCAGATACGCAGTATTTT
cdr3_aa: CASSWGASGSSDTQYF
v_call: TRBV5-1
j_call: TRBJ2-3
clone_size: .
d_call: TRBD2

cdr3_nt: TGTGCCAGTACGGGACAGCTGAACACTGAAGCTTTCTTT
cdr3_aa: CASTGQLNTEAFF
v_call: TRBV5-6
j_call: TRBJ1-1
clone_size: .
d_call: TRBD1